Below, 27 T cell receptor beta chains from the same sample are listed, as sequenced in a study of Tregs in tolerant kidney transplant recipients. Measured with immunoSEQ multiplex PCR; TCRdb has only the in-frame clones, and not every one. This sample's table has about 33,000 clones. Material: CD8+ T cells from blood, obtained before the transplant. These TCRs come from a human donor who received a combined kidney and bone marrow transplant.

For this clone: Read coverage stops 3 residues before the CDR3 terminus; the germline J gene supplies the remainder. The J gene is TRBJ2-2, the V gene TRBV7-6; 11 bases are shared with TRBD2. This CDR3 is built from 17 residues. The junction had 11 bases not matched to a gene; V was cut back by 5 bases and J by 6 bases. CDR1 and CDR2 from the germline V gene are SGHVS and FNYEAQ. The CDR3 loop reads CASSPYTSGGFSGELFF. The part of the CDR3 DNA that was read is TGTGCCAGCAGCCCATATACTAGCGGGGGCTTCTCCGGGGAG.

Of note for this clone: The read falls 3 residues short of the CDR3 end, and the missing part is taken from the germline J gene. The gene calls are TRBV7-6 and TRBJ2-7, with D perhaps TRBD1 (6 bases). V shed 1 base and J shed 0 bases, with 7 bases lying between them. This CDR3 spans 14 amino acids. Germline-derived CDR1 and CDR2 are SGHVS and FNYEAQ. Partial CDR3 DNA: TGTGCCAGCAGCTTAGGGACAGACTCCTACGAG. It yields the protein CASSLGTDSYE. The CDR3, in full, reads CASSLGTDSYEQYF.

Of note for this clone: The CDR3 end falls 3 residues outside the read, so it is completed with the germline J gene. This chain joins TRBV2 and TRBJ2-7, with 9 bases aligning to TRBD1. J gave up 6 bases and V 4 bases, and 4 bases lay outside the gene matches. The CDR3 runs to 13 residues. The V gene's germline CDR1 is SNHLY and CDR2 FYNNEI. Partial CDR3 DNA: TGTGCCAGCAGTGCCGGACAGGGGTCCGAG. Residues: CASSAGQGSE. The full CDR3 reads CASSAGQGSEQYF. Using reference TRBV2 and TRBJ2-7 for the parts outside the CDR3, the full variable domain is EPEVTQTPSHQVTQMGQEVILRCVPISNHLYFYWYRQILGQKVEFLVSFYNNEISEKSEIFDDQFSVERPDGSNFTLKIRSTKLEDSAMYFCASSAGQGSEQYFGPGTRLTVT.

The sequenced CDR3 bases are TGTGCCAGTAGTACCGCCTTCGGACAGGGGAGGAATTCACCC. Its translation is CASSTAFGQGRNSP. The entire CDR3 reads CASSTAFGQGRNSPLHF. The V gene is TRBV19, the J gene TRBJ1-6; TRBD1 matches at 9 bases. The sequenced fragment ends 3 residues before the CDR3 boundary, so the rest is inferred from the germline J gene. J was trimmed by 7 bases and V by 4 bases; bases with no gene match: 11. Per germline, CDR1 LNHDA and CDR2 SQIVND (reference sequence). The CDR3 contains 17 residues.

Notes on this clone: The read terminates 3 residues before the CDR3 end, so the remaining end is supplied by the germline J gene. The chain links TRBV30 to TRBJ2-7, with 7 bases fitting TRBD2. CDR3 length equals 13 residues. Germline values: CDR1 GTSNPN, CDR2 SVGIG (reference sequence). V lost 0 bases to trimming and J lost 6 bases; unmatched junction nucleotides: 5. CDR3 bases read: TGTGCCTGGAGTGTGACGGCGGGGGTCGAG. It encodes CAWSVTAGVE. The CDR3 as a whole reads CAWSVTAGVEQYF.

In regard to this clone: The read falls 3 residues short of the CDR3 end, and the missing part is taken from the germline J gene. The rearrangement joins TRBV7-9 to TRBJ2-7; weak D call: TRBD1 (6 bases). The germline V gene has CDR1 SEHNR and CDR2 FQNEAQ (reference sequence). The germline V and J ends were trimmed by 4 bases and 1 base, with 14 bases remaining between them. The CDR3 runs 15 residues. CDR3 in amino acids: CASSSVDRLSYEQYF. Partial CDR3 DNA: TGTGCCAGCAGCTCCGTCGACAGGTTATCCTACGAG.

For this clone: The CDR3 extends 3 residues past the end of the read, so its final part is completed from the germline J gene. The chain carries TRBV4-1 and TRBJ2-4, with a possible D match to TRBD1 (6 bases). The germline V gene encodes CDR1 MGHRA and CDR2 YSYEKL. The CDR3 loop spans 12 amino acids. CDR3 amino acids: CASSQVGGIQYF. The CDR3 DNA, read in part, is TGCGCCAGCAGCCAGGTAGGGGGTATT.

As concerns this clone: The read gets to within 3 residues of the CDR3 end, and the germline J gene fills in the rest. J is TRBJ2-5 and V is TRBV7-9; 12 bases agree with TRBD2. J was trimmed by 2 bases and V by 4 bases; bases with no gene match: 2. The germline V gene encodes CDR1 SEHNR and CDR2 FQNEAQ (reference sequence). This CDR3 spans 15 amino acids. The sequenced part of the CDR3 DNA is TGTGCCAGCAGCTCGCTAGCGGGGGGGCAAGAGACC. This sequence encodes CASSSLAGGQET. The full CDR3 is CASSSLAGGQETQYF.

The chain's CDR3 is CASSLEGVSNQPQHF. CDR3 DNA (partial): TGCGCCAGCAGCTTGGAAGGGGTTAGCAATCAGCCC. This chain uses TRBV5-1 with TRBJ1-5, with D possibly being TRBD1 (5 bases). The missing CDR3 end, 3 residues past where the read stops, is filled in from the germline J gene. Trimming removed 0 bases at V and 0 bases at J, with 7 bases between. The germline gives CDR1 SGHRS, CDR2 YFSETQ. The CDR3 contains 15 residues. The full variable domain, with the rest looked up from reference TRBV5-1 and TRBJ1-5, is KAGVTQTPRYLIKTRGQQVTLSCSPISGHRSVSWYQQTPGQGLQFLFEYFSETQRNKGNFPGRFSGRQFSNSRSEMNVSTLELGDSALYLCASSLEGVSNQPQHFGDGTRLSIL.

Points on this clone: The CDR3 end falls 3 residues outside the read, so it is completed with the germline J gene. The chain uses TRBV6-2 or TRBV6-3 and TRBJ2-7; 8 nucleotides line up with TRBD1. Germline trimming cut 6 bases from V and 2 bases from J; bases unmatched to any gene: 3. The CDR3 is made up of 13 amino acids. Germline V gives CDR1 MNHEY, CDR2 SVGEGT. Partial CDR3 DNA: TGTGCCAGCAGAGCGGACAGGGCCTACGAG. It yields the protein CASRADRAYE. The CDR3 as a whole reads CASRADRAYEQYF.

As concerns this clone: The read falls 3 residues short of the CDR3 end, and the missing part is taken from the germline J gene. V usage is TRBV6-2 or TRBV6-3 and J usage is TRBJ2-1, with 9 bases fitting TRBD2. Germline CDR1 MNHEY, CDR2 SVGEGT. With 8 bases clipped from V and 0 bases from J, the junction kept 11 bases outside the gene matches. The CDR3 is made up of 17 amino acids. CDR3 sequence: CASGGTSREGSYNEQFF. The sequenced part of the CDR3 DNA is TGTGCCAGCGGGGGGACTTCGCGGGAGGGCTCCTACAATGAG.

Turning to this clone: The read falls 3 residues short of the CDR3 end, and the missing part is taken from the germline J gene. The chain couples TRBV2 to TRBJ2-2, with 7 nucleotides matching TRBD1. Germline lookup yields CDR1 SNHLY and CDR2 FYNNEI. This CDR3 spans 13 amino acids. After removal of 7 bases from V and 6 bases from J, the junction contained 5 bases not matched to a gene. CDR3 sequence: CASTHRGPGELFF. The DNA read from the CDR3 is TGTGCCAGCACCCACAGGGGTCCCGGGGAG.

CDR3 DNA (partial): TGCAGTGCTAGAGATAAAAGCGGGAGGGGAACAGATACG. Translating gives CSARDKSGRGTDT. In full, the CDR3 reads CSARDKSGRGTDTQYF. The V gene is TRBV20-1, the J gene TRBJ2-3; 10 bases are shared with TRBD2. The read finishes 3 residues shy of the CDR3 end, and the germline J gene is used to complete it. Germline CDR1 is DFQATT and CDR2 is SNEGSKA (reference sequence). Trimming took 0 bases from V and 3 from J; bases not matched to a gene: 6. The CDR3 contains 16 residues.

With respect to this clone: Read data end 3 residues before the CDR3 end; the end is taken from the germline J gene. The rearrangement links TRBV7-2 to TRBJ2-7; maybe TRBD1 (7 bases). Germline loops: CDR1 SGHTA, CDR2 FQGNSA. The V and J ends lost 5 bases and 2 bases respectively, with 10 bases between them. This CDR3 is 13 amino acids long. CDR3: CASSRGTAYEQYF. Incomplete CDR3 DNA: TGTGCCAGCAGCCGCGGGACAGCCTACGAG.

Details on this clone: The read terminates 3 residues before the CDR3 end, so the remaining end is supplied by the germline J gene. V is TRBV19 and J is TRBJ1-1; possibly TRBD1 for D (6 bases). CDR3 length equals 15 residues. The germline gives CDR1 LNHDA, CDR2 SQIVND (reference sequence). The V and J ends lost 7 bases and 0 bases respectively, with 15 bases between them. The CDR3 region is CASTPGQFMNTEAFF. The sequenced CDR3 bases are TGTGCCAGTACCCCAGGACAGTTCATGAACACTGAA.

Points on this clone: The CDR3 end is not reached by the read, which stops 3 residues before it; the germline J gene fills it in. The chain couples TRBV2 to TRBJ2-7; a weak D match, TRBD2 (6 bases). The CDR3 length is 14 residues. Germline V lookup: CDR1 SNHLY, CDR2 FYNNEI. Trimming left V 7 bases short and J 1 base short, with 14 bases between. The sequenced CDR3 bases are TGTGCCAGCAACGGGGGTGAGGGGTCCTACGAG. It specifies CASNGGEGSYE. The full CDR3 is CASNGGEGSYEQYF.

A note on this clone: From the germline J gene comes the end of the CDR3, since the read stops 3 residues before it. The chain recombines TRBV7-2 with TRBJ2-7; possibly TRBD1 for D (5 bases). V was trimmed by 1 base and J by 1 base, leaving 8 bases between them. The germline V gene has CDR1 SGHTA and CDR2 FQGNSA. The CDR3 contains 14 residues. CDR3 residues: CASSLVDRSYEQYF. The sequenced CDR3 bases are TGTGCCAGCAGCTTAGTAGACAGATCCTACGAG.

A word on this clone: Read coverage stops 3 residues before the CDR3 terminus; the germline J gene supplies the remainder. The gene calls are TRBV19 and TRBJ2-1; 9 nucleotides agree with TRBD2. The CDR3 has 17 amino acids. V lost 5 bases and J lost 3; bases outside the gene matches: 11. Germline-derived CDR1 and CDR2 are LNHDA and SQIVND (reference sequence). The CDR3 region is CASSRLPRLADYNEQFF. The CDR3 bases that were read are TGTGCCAGTAGTCGACTTCCCAGACTAGCGGACTACAATGAG.

Worth noting for this clone: Read coverage stops 3 residues before the CDR3 terminus; the germline J gene supplies the remainder. The chain links TRBV29-1 to TRBJ1-1; 10 bases line up with TRBD1. CDR3 size: 14 residues. V dropped 1 base and J dropped 5; count of bases not matched to a gene: 4. CDR1 and CDR2 (germline): SQVTM, ANQGSEA. This chain's CDR3 is CSVEGEGQGTEAFF. The sequenced CDR3 bases are TGCAGCGTTGAAGGGGAGGGACAGGGGACTGAA.

As concerns this clone: The read gets to within 3 residues of the CDR3 end, and the germline J gene fills in the rest. The V call is TRBV30, the J call TRBJ2-3, with D hard to call. The CDR3 is 11 residues long. CDR1 and CDR2 from the germline V gene are GTSNPN and SVGIG (reference sequence). The V end lost 5 bases, the J end lost 2 bases, and 5 bases lay between the germline ends. CDR3 DNA, as far as it was read: TGTGCCTGGTTAGACACAGATACG. It is translated as CAWLDTDT. The whole CDR3 sequence reads CAWLDTDTQYF. Full variable domain (remainder filled in from reference TRBV30 and TRBJ2-3): SQTIHQWPATLVQPVGSPLSLECTVEGTSNPNLYWYRQAAGRGLQLLFYSVGIGQISSEVPQNLSASRPQDRQFILSSKKLLLSDSGFYLCAWLDTDTQYFGPGTRLTVL.

Note on this clone: The read halts 3 residues ahead of the CDR3 end, with the missing end drawn from the germline J gene. The chain is built from TRBV7-2 and TRBJ2-4; 7 nucleotides agree with TRBD1. CDR1 SGHTA and CDR2 FQGNSA come from the germline V gene. V trimming: 3 bases; J trimming: 7 bases; junction bases outside the gene matches: 9. This CDR3 region has 15 residues. The DNA read from the CDR3 is TGTGCCAGCAGCTTCGGGGCAGGGGGTGTTAACATT. Its translation: CASSFGAGGVNI. The CDR3 reads in full as CASSFGAGGVNIQYF. The full variable domain, its missing parts supplied by reference TRBV7-2 and TRBJ2-4, is GAGVSQSPSNKVTEKGKDVELRCDPISGHTALYWYRQSLGQGLEFLIYFQGNSAPDKSGLPSDRFSAERTGGSVSTLTIQRTQQEDSAVYLCASSFGAGGVNIQYFGAGTRLSVL.

Remarks on this clone: The read stops 3 residues short of the end of the CDR3; the missing end is completed from the germline J gene. V gene TRBV13 combines with J gene TRBJ2-3, with D possibly TRBD2 on 6 matching bases. The CDR3 spans 16 residues. Trimming took off 0 bases at V and 3 bases at J, with 13 bases between the two ends. CDR1 is PRHDT, CDR2 FYEKMQ, per germline (reference sequence). The sequenced CDR3 bases are TGTGCCAGCAGCTTAGGGGTAGCGGAGGGAACAGATACG. Amino acids: CASSLGVAEGTDT. The full-length CDR3 reads as CASSLGVAEGTDTQYF.

As for this clone: Coverage ceases 3 residues before the CDR3 finishes, and the germline J gene fills in the end. The J gene is TRBJ2-2, the V gene TRBV6-4; D is uncertain. Germline V CDR1 and CDR2: MRHNA, SNTAGT. The V and J ends lost 2 bases and 4 bases respectively, with 5 bases between them. The CDR3 loop spans 13 amino acids. The sequenced CDR3 bases are TGTGCCAGCAGTGACAGTAGCACCGGGGAG. It is translated as CASSDSSTGE. The whole CDR3 sequence is CASSDSSTGELFF.

Incomplete CDR3 DNA: TGTGCCAGCAGTGGTGCGGGGGGCCTCTGGGAGACC. Its translation: CASSGAGGLWET. The CDR3 in its entirety is CASSGAGGLWETQYF. The chain carries TRBV2 and TRBJ2-5, with 8 bases fitting TRBD2. Coverage ceases 3 residues before the CDR3 finishes, and the germline J gene fills in the end. Germline V lookup: CDR1 SNHLY, CDR2 FYNNEI. J gave up 5 bases and V 4 bases, and 9 bases lay outside the gene matches. There are 15 residues in the CDR3.

Regarding this clone: The read terminates 3 residues ahead of where the CDR3 ends, so the germline J gene completes it. J is TRBJ1-5 and V is TRBV7-6; tentatively, D is TRBD1 (6 bases). V gave up 5 bases and J gave up 7 bases, with 27 bases separating them. This CDR3 is built from 18 residues. Germline-derived CDR1 and CDR2 are SGHVS and FNYEAQ. The part of the CDR3 DNA that was read is TGTGCCAGCAGCCCGGACAGCTCCACCTCCACCTTCGCGCAGCCC. Its translation is CASSPDSSTSTFAQP. In full, the CDR3 is CASSPDSSTSTFAQPQHF.

In the case of this clone: The CDR3 is cut off 3 residues early in the read; its end comes from the germline J gene. This chain uses TRBV7-6 with TRBJ2-5; possibly TRBD2 for D (7 bases). V dropped 5 bases and J dropped 1 base, with 11 bases sitting between them. CDR3 length: 14 residues. Germline CDR1 SGHVS, CDR2 FNYEAQ. CDR3 DNA, as far as it was read: TGTGCCAGCAGCCCCGGGGGGCCCCAAGAGACC. Its translation: CASSPGGPQET. The full CDR3 sequence reads CASSPGGPQETQYF.

A word on this clone: The CDR3 goes on 3 residues after the read ends, and that part is filled in from the germline J gene. The V and J genes are TRBV18 and TRBJ2-7; 7 positions agree with TRBD1. The CDR3 runs to 16 residues. V trimming: 3 bases; J trimming: 0 bases; junction bases outside the gene matches: 8. Germline loops: CDR1 KGHSH, CDR2 LQKENI. Partial CDR3 DNA: TGTGCCAGCTCACCCGGACAGGTCCCGAACTCCTACGAG. It yields the protein CASSPGQVPNSYE. The CDR3 reads in full as CASSPGQVPNSYEQYF. Full variable domain (missing parts from reference TRBV18 and TRBJ2-7): NAGVMQNPRHLVRRRGQEARLRCSPMKGHSHVYWYRQLPEEGLKFMVYLQKENIIDESGMPKERFSAEFPKEGPSILRIQQVVRGDSAAYFCASSPGQVPNSYEQYFGPGTRLTVT.